This T cell receptor (beta chain) appears in the sequencing data of a study of cytomegalovirus exposure and HLA in healthy donors. V lost 1 base, J lost 8 bases, and 5 bases stayed unmatched. This CDR3 region has 16 residues. Germline lookup yields CDR1 LGHNT and CDR2 FRNRAP. The primer mix had 60 Vbeta and 13 Jbeta primers. Sequenced by immunoSEQ multiplex PCR; TCRdb stores in-frame clones only, minus some. This table has some 140,000 clones, roughly 83% appearing once. Study-level findings and limits: CMV antigen specificity of a few CMV-associated chains was confirmed in vitro. There were some public TCRs occurring in many donors, but most TCR sequences were rare. Within an earlier analysis, most TCR beta V segments proved productive either about 90% or about 30% of the time.

In regard to this clone: Its antigen is unknown.

Sequenced material: PBMCs. The clonotype originates from a female donor in good health and CMV-seronegative. This chain connects TRBV12-5 to TRBJ1-4; 12 bases fit TRBD1. The CDR3 region is CASGLGDRGRHEKLFF. CDR3 DNA: TGTGCTAGTGGTTTGGGGGACAGGGGGCGCCACGAAAAACTGTTTTTT.